The 28 T cell receptor beta chains below all came from one sample that was sequenced in a study of blood T cells in healthy people across ages. A sample-barcoded 5' primer and a J-beta primer mix were used in a second PCR of about 7 to 11 cycles. TCRdb independently ran MiXCR on the 5' RACE reads; one entry per CDR3 protein. Of 1.5 million to 2 million distinct CDR3 sequences in the sample, approximately 28% are singletons; the top ten hold less than 9.5%. Sample: blood. The receptor set was obtained from a woman in her 30s in good health.

On this clonotype itself: Just one base apart from a much larger clone, this may be a read error. This chain connects TRBV6-2 or TRBV6-3 to TRBJ2-7, with D perhaps matching TRBD1 (5 bases). Germline V gives CDR1 MNHEY, CDR2 SVGEGT. This CDR3 has 14 residues. The CDR3 coding sequence is TGTGCCAGCGGTTACGTCGGCAGGGCGAACGAGCAGTACTTC. The encoded protein is CASGYVGRANEQYF.

This chain uses TRBV7-9 with TRBJ2-2; no reliable D call. The CDR3 sequence is 14 residues long. V lost 1 base, J lost 5 bases, and 8 bases lay in between. Germline loops: CDR1 SEHNR, CDR2 FQNEAQ (reference sequence). The CDR3 coding sequence is TGTGCCAGCAGCTTAGTGGACGGAACCGGGGAGCTGTTTTTT. As protein: CASSLVDGTGELFF.

The J gene is TRBJ2-5, the V gene TRBV2; 9 bases fit TRBD2. There are 13 residues in the CDR3. After removal of 10 bases from V and 12 bases from J, the junction contained 15 bases not matched to a gene. Per the germline V gene, CDR1 is SNHLY and CDR2 is FYNNEI. Here the CDR3 reads CATTPSGKTQKYF. DNA for the CDR3: TGTGCCACTACTCCTAGCGGGAAAACCCAGAAGTACTTC.

Regarding this clonotype: A junction boundary mismatches the germline segment, possibly from a read error. V gene TRBV12-3 or TRBV12-4 combines with J gene TRBJ2-2; D perhaps matches TRBD2 (6 bases). The CDR3 consists of 16 residues. The CDR3 protein is CASIRRGYPNTGELFF. Written as DNA, the CDR3 is TGTGCCAGCATCAGACGGGGGTACCCGAACACCGGGGAGTTGTTTTTT.

The chain is built from TRBV5-1 and TRBJ2-3; 12 bases map to TRBD1. Germline trimming cut 3 bases from V and 4 bases from J; bases unmatched to any gene: 3. This CDR3 region has 15 residues. The germline CDR1 and CDR2 sequences are SGHRS and YFSETQ. In nucleotides, the CDR3 is TGCGCCAGCAGCTCGGGACAGGGGGCGGCAGATACGCAGTATTTT. Protein sequence: CASSSGQGAADTQYF.

The chain has TRBV5-1 and TRBJ1-2, with a tentative D call TRBD1 (5 bases). CDR1 is SGHRS, CDR2 YFSETQ, per germline. CDR3 length: 18 amino acids. Trimming removed 0 bases from V and 0 bases from J, with 18 bases in between. The CDR3 nucleotides are TGCGCCAGCAGCTTGGGCCCAGGGCGCGCTGTAGCTAACTATGGCTACACCTTC. As protein: CASSLGPGRAVANYGYTF.

This chain uses TRBV5-1 with TRBJ1-2; 12 nucleotides line up with TRBD1. J was trimmed by 7 bases and V by 0 bases; bases with no gene match: 4. Germline V gives CDR1 SGHRS, CDR2 YFSETQ. The CDR3 loop spans 15 amino acids. DNA for the CDR3: TGCGCCAGCAGCTTGGACGGGACAGGGGGCCGTGGCTACACCTTC. It codes for CASSLDGTGGRGYTF.

This clonotype has only a few counts. This chain links TRBV3-1 with TRBJ2-1; D may be TRBD2 (5 bases). The end of the DNA aligns better with TRBJ2-7, so the J call may be wrong. The CDR3 is made up of 16 amino acids. CDR1 and CDR2 from the germline V gene are LGHDT and YNNKEL (reference sequence). CDR3 in amino acids: CASSQDRGSSYNEQYF. For the CDR3, the DNA is TGTGCCAGCAGCCAAGATCGAGGGAGCTCCTACAATGAGCAGTACTTC.

This chain uses TRBV3-1 with TRBJ2-5; a possible D gene is TRBD2 (7 bases). The CDR3 is 15 amino acids. Trimming shortened V by 4 bases and J by 3 bases, and 15 bases separated the two germline ends. Germline CDR1 is LGHDT and CDR2 is YNNKEL (reference sequence). CDR3 bases: TGTGCCAGCAGCCCAACGGGGGGCCTTGAAGAGACCCAGTACTTC. Protein sequence: CASSPTGGLEETQYF.

This clonotype was seen only a few times. The chain employs TRBV5-1 and TRBJ2-1; 9 nucleotides align to TRBD2. V shed 4 bases and J 6 bases; nucleotides not matched to a gene: 11. This CDR3 region has 16 residues. Germline loops: CDR1 SGHRS, CDR2 YFSETQ. CDR3 sequence: CASSVSSGISLNEQFF. The DNA of the CDR3 is TGCGCCAGCAGCGTATCTAGCGGGATCAGCCTCAATGAGCAGTTCTTC. The full variable domain, completed using reference TRBV5-1 and TRBJ2-1, is KAGVTQTPRYLIKTRGQQVTLSCSPISGHRSVSWYQQTPGQGLQFLFEYFSETQRNKGNFPGRFSGRQFSNSRSEMNVSTLELGDSALYLCASSVSSGISLNEQFFGPGTRLTVL.

This clonotype was detected ten times or more. V usage is TRBV7-2 and J usage is TRBJ2-5, with D perhaps given as TRBD1 or TRBD2 (5 bases each). The germline V gene encodes CDR1 SGHTA and CDR2 FQGNSA. This CDR3 comprises 14 residues. Between the trimmed V and J ends, which lost 6 bases and 5 bases, there was a span of 16 bases. The CDR3 sequence is CASRTGTRRETQYF. In DNA, the CDR3 is TGTGCCAGCAGAACCGGGACCCGTCGGGAGACCCAGTACTTC. The whole variable domain, remainder taken from reference TRBV7-2 and TRBJ2-5, is GAGVSQSPSNKVTEKGKDVELRCDPISGHTALYWYRQSLGQGLEFLIYFQGNSAPDKSGLPSDRFSAERTGGSVSTLTIQRTQQEDSAVYLCASRTGTRRETQYFGPGTRLLVL.

The chain employs TRBV7-2 and TRBJ1-1; 7 nucleotides align to TRBD1. The CDR3 is 16 residues long. Losses at the gene ends were 5 bases for V and 0 bases for J; bases not matched to a gene: 9. Germline V gene lookup returns CDR1 SGHTA and CDR2 FQGNSA. The CDR3 sequence is CASSVPGGGMNTEAFF. CDR3 nucleotide sequence: TGTGCCAGCAGCGTACCGGGAGGGGGCATGAACACTGAAGCTTTCTTT. The variable domain in full, with the rest retrieved from reference TRBV7-2 and TRBJ1-1, is GAGVSQSPSNKVTEKGKDVELRCDPISGHTALYWYRQSLGQGLEFLIYFQGNSAPDKSGLPSDRFSAERTGGSVSTLTIQRTQQEDSAVYLCASSVPGGGMNTEAFFGQGTRLTVV.

This CDR3 is CASSQITGGLFYGYTF. CDR3 in DNA: TGCGCCAGCAGCCAAATTACAGGGGGACTATTTTATGGCTACACCTTC. The rearrangement uses TRBV4-1 and TRBJ1-2; 8 nucleotides line up with TRBD1. V was pared by 2 bases and J by 5 bases, with 10 bases of the junction left unmatched. Looked up from germline, CDR1 is MGHRA and CDR2 is YSYEKL. CDR3 length: 16 amino acids.

This clonotype was detected a few times. The chain couples TRBV27 to TRBJ1-1; tentatively, D is TRBD1 (5 bases). The CDR3 is made up of 17 amino acids. Trimming took off 5 bases at V and 2 bases at J, with 21 bases between the two ends. CDR1 is MNHEY, CDR2 SMNVEV, per germline (reference sequence). The CDR3 nucleotides are TGTGCCAGCAGTCGGACGGGGGAAGGAAATGGTAACACTGAAGCTTTCTTT. Its protein is CASSRTGEGNGNTEAFF.

In regard to this clonotype: This clone may be a read error of a much larger clone one base away. The chain recombines TRBV20-1 with TRBJ2-1; D gene unclear. There are 15 residues in the CDR3. Trimming stripped 0 bases from V and 10 bases from J, with 19 bases between. Germline CDR1 DFQATT, CDR2 SNEGSKA (reference sequence). DNA of the CDR3: TGCAGTGCTAGAGATAGTCGGACCAAACCTAACGAGCAGTTCTTC. Protein sequence: CSARDSRTKPNEQFF.

The CDR3 nucleotides read TGTGCCACCAGCAGAGGGAACACAGCGGCCCAAGAGACCCAGTACTTC. It yields the protein CATSRGNTAAQETQYF. The V and J genes are TRBV15 and TRBJ2-5; D is perhaps TRBD2 (5 bases). The ends were cut back, 1 base at V and 1 base at J, with 13 bases in the middle. The CDR3 spans 16 residues. Germline CDR1 is LNHNV and CDR2 is YYDKDF (reference sequence). Full variable domain (remainder filled in from reference TRBV15 and TRBJ2-5): DAMVIQNPRYQVTQFGKPVTLSCSQTLNHNVMYWYQQKSSQAPKLLFHYYDKDFNNEADTPDNFQSRRPNTSFCFLDIRSPGLGDTAMYLCATSRGNTAAQETQYFGPGTRLLVL.

The chain links TRBV7-2 to TRBJ2-7; D not certain. Trimming took 5 bases from V and 5 from J, leaving 19 bases between them. The CDR3 covers 15 residues. CDR1 and CDR2 (germline): SGHTA, FQGNSA. This CDR3 is CASSIVEGPPNEQYF. The CDR3 DNA sequence: TGTGCCAGCAGCATAGTGGAAGGGCCGCCCAACGAGCAGTACTTC.

This clonotype was seen a handful of times. The gene calls are TRBV20-1 and TRBJ2-7; D unresolved. The CDR3 loop spans 12 amino acids. V lost 2 bases to trimming and J lost 3 bases, with 8 bases between them. CDR1 DFQATT and CDR2 SNEGSKA come from the germline V gene (reference sequence). The CDR3 nucleotides read TGCAGTGCTAGAACCTCTTACTACGAGCAGTACTTC. It codes for CSARTSYYEQYF.

About this clonotype itself: Germline is not matched at one junction end, which may reflect a read error. The gene calls are TRBV11-2 and TRBJ2-4; 11 positions agree with TRBD2. The CDR3 sequence is 21 residues long. CDR1 is SGHAT and CDR2 is FQNNGV in the germline V gene. CDR3 DNA sequence: TGTGCCAGCAGCCAGCAGCAATCTGGGCTAGCGGGAGGCATCTCCAAAAACACTCAGTACTTC. The encoded protein is CASSQQQSGLAGGISKNTQYF.

V is TRBV2 and J is TRBJ1-3; unclear D gene. CDR3 length: 13 residues. Germline CDR1 reads SNHLY; CDR2 reads FYNNEI. The germline V and J ends were trimmed by 6 bases and 1 base, with 7 bases remaining between them. The CDR3 DNA is TGTGCCAGCAGAAGGGCATCTGGAAACACCATATATTTT. Encoded protein: CASRRASGNTIYF.

The chain couples TRBV9 to TRBJ2-4, with 12 positions matching TRBD2. The J call may be wrong; the DNA end is better matched by TRBJ2-7. The CDR3 has 15 residues. Germline CDR1 SGDLS, CDR2 YYNGEE. The CDR3 protein is CASSDRLAGVSEQYF. The CDR3 bases are TGTGCCAGCAGCGACCGACTAGCGGGAGTGAGCGAGCAGTACTTC.

This clonotype was picked up a small number of times. The CDR3 DNA reads as TGCGCCAGCAGCGTATCGCAATACGAGCAGTACTTC. Encoded protein: CASSVSQYEQYF. This chain links TRBV5-1 with TRBJ2-7, with D unclear. The germline V gene encodes CDR1 SGHRS and CDR2 YFSETQ. CDR3 length: 12 amino acids. Between the trimmed V and J ends, which lost 4 bases and 4 bases, there was a span of 9 bases.

This rearrangement joins TRBV12-5 to TRBJ1-5; D is unclear. Trimming pared 9 bases from V and 3 bases from J, leaving 12 bases between. CDR3 length equals 13 residues. From germline, CDR1 is LGHNT and CDR2 FRNRAP. The CDR3 region has the DNA TGTGCTAGGGCCACACAATCCAATCAGCCCCAGCATTTT. Translating it yields CARATQSNQPQHF.

This clonotype was counted between two and nine times. J is TRBJ1-1 and V is TRBV28; possibly TRBD1 for D (6 bases). Germline assignment: CDR1 MDHEN and CDR2 SYDVKM. The CDR3 runs 12 residues. The germline V and J ends were trimmed by 10 bases and 6 bases, with 15 bases remaining between them. The CDR3 loop reads CAISRGMAEAFF. CDR3 DNA: TGTGCCATCTCAAGGGGGATGGCTGAAGCTTTCTTT.

In its sample, this clonotype was seen once. The rearrangement uses TRBV5-6 and TRBJ2-3; D perhaps matches TRBD1 (6 bases). Trimming removed 9 bases from V and 6 bases from J, with 20 bases in between. The CDR3 has 14 amino acids. The germline CDR1 and CDR2 sequences are SGHDT and YYEEEE. For the CDR3, the DNA is TGTGCCACCAGGGGAAGGGGACGCGGGGATACGCAGTATTTT. Protein sequence: CATRGRGRGDTQYF.

The chain carries TRBV20-1 and TRBJ2-7; the match to TRBD2 covers 11 bases. With 3 bases clipped from V and 1 base from J, the junction kept 5 bases outside the gene matches. The CDR3 has 15 amino acids. Germline V gene lookup returns CDR1 DFQATT and CDR2 SNEGSKA (reference sequence). DNA of the CDR3: TGCAGTGCTAGTCCCCCTAGCGGGGGGTCCTACGAGCAGTACTTC. This encodes CSASPPSGGSYEQYF.

Only a few counts were recorded for this clonotype. V usage is TRBV24-1 and J usage is TRBJ1-3; 8 bases map to TRBD1. V shed 4 bases and J 0 bases; nucleotides not matched to a gene: 4. This CDR3 is 16 amino acids long. Germline assignment: CDR1 KGHDR and CDR2 SFDVKD. The CDR3 DNA is TGTGCCACCAGTGACCCCGGGACAGGCTCTGGAAACACCATATATTTT. Its protein product is CATSDPGTGSGNTIYF.

The chain employs TRBV29-1 and TRBJ2-5; D is unclear. The end of the DNA fits TRBJ2-7 better, so the J call may be wrong. The CDR3 is 11 residues long. CDR1 is SQVTM, CDR2 ANQGSEA, per germline. The CDR3 loop reads CSVGTTDEQYF. The CDR3 DNA reads as TGCAGCGTTGGAACTACAGACGAGCAGTACTTC.